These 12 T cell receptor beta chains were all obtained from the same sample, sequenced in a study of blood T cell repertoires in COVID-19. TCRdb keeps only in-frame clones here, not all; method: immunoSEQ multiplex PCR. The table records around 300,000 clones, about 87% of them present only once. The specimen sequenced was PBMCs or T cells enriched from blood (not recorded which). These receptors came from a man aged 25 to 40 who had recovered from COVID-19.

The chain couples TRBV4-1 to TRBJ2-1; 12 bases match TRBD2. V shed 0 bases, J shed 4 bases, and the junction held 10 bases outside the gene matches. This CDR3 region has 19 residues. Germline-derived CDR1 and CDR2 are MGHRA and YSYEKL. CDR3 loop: CASSQDWASGGAGYNEQFF. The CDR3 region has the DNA TGCGCCAGCAGCCAAGATTGGGCTAGCGGGGGGGCCGGGTACAATGAGCAGTTCTTC.

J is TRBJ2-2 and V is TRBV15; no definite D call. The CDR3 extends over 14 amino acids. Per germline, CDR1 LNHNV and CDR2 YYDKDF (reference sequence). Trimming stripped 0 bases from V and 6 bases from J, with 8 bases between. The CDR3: CATSRDRVSGELFF. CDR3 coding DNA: TGTGCCACCAGCAGAGATCGGGTTTCCGGGGAGCTGTTTTTT.

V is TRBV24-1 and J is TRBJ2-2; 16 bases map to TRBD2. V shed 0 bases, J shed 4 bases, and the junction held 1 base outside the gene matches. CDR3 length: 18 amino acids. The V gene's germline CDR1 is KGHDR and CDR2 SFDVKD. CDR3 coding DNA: TGTGCCACCAGTGATTTGGGGACTAGCGGGGGGGCCACCGGGGAGCTGTTTTTT. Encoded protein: CATSDLGTSGGATGELFF.

CDR3 residues: CASRDLAGGYEQYF. DNA for the CDR3: TGTGCCAGCAGAGACCTCGCAGGGGGCTACGAGCAGTACTTC. The rearrangement joins TRBV2 to TRBJ2-7; 7 bases line up with TRBD1. Germline V gene sequence: CDR1 SNHLY, CDR2 FYNNEI. The CDR3 is 14 residues long. The trim removed 6 bases at V and 3 bases at J, leaving 8 bases unmatched. The full variable domain, its missing parts supplied by reference TRBV2 and TRBJ2-7, is EPEVTQTPSHQVTQMGQEVILRCVPISNHLYFYWYRQILGQKVEFLVSFYNNEISEKSEIFDDQFSVERPDGSNFTLKIRSTKLEDSAMYFCASRDLAGGYEQYFGPGTRLTVT.

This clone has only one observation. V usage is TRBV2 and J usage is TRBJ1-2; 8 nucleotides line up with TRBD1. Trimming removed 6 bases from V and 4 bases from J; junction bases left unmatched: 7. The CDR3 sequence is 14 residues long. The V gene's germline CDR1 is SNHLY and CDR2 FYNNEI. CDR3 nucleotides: TGTGCCAGCAGCCCCGTGGACAGGGTCTATGGCTACACCTTC. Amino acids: CASSPVDRVYGYTF.

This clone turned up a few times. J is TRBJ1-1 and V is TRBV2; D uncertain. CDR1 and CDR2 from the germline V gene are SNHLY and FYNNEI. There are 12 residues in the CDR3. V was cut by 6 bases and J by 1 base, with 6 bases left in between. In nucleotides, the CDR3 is TGTGCCAGCAGCAGGCGGAACACTGAAGCTTTCTTT. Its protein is CASSRRNTEAFF.

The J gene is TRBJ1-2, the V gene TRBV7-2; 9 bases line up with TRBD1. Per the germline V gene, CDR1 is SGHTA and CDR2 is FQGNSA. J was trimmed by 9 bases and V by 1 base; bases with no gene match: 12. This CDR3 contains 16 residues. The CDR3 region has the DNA TGTGCCAGCAGCTTAGATAGTAAGACAGGGGGTTCTAGCTACACCTTC. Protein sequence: CASSLDSKTGGSSYTF.

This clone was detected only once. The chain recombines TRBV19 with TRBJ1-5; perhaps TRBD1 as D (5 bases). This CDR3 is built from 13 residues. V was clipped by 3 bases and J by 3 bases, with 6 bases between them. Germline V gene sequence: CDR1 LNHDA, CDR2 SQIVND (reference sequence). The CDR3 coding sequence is TGTGCCAGTAGTATGGACAACAATCAGCCCCAGCATTTT. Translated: CASSMDNNQPQHF.

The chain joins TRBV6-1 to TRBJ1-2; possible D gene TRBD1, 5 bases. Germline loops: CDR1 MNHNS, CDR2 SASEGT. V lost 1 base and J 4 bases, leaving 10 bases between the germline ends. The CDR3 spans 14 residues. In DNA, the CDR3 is TGTGCCAGCAGTGAAGGACAGCAGTTCTATGGCTACACCTTC. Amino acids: CASSEGQQFYGYTF.

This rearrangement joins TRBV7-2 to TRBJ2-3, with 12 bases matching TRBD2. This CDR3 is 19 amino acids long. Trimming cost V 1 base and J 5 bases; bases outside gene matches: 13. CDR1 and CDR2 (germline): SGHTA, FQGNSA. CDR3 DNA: TGTGCCAGCAGCTTAGAGGGGGGGCAGCGGGGACTAGCGGGAGATACGCAGTATTTT. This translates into CASSLEGGQRGLAGDTQYF.

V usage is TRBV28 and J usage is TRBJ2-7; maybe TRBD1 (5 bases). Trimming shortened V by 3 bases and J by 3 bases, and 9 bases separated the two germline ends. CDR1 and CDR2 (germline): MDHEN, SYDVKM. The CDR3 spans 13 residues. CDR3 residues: CASSLGRYYEQYF. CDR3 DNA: TGTGCCAGCAGTTTGGGGCGGTACTACGAGCAGTACTTC.

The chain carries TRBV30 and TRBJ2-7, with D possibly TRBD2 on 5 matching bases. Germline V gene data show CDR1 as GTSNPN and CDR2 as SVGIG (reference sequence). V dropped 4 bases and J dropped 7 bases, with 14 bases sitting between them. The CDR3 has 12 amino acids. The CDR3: CAWTNAPGEQYF. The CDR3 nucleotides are TGTGCCTGGACCAACGCGCCGGGAGAGCAGTACTTC.